These 19 T cell receptor beta chains originate from one sample sequenced in a study of blood T cell repertoires in COVID-19. Clones were read by immunoSEQ multiplex PCR, and TCRdb kept only the in-frame ones, dropping some. This table holds 150,000 or so clones, around 81% found once. The specimen sequenced was peripheral blood. All receptors derive from a human donor in a cohort sampled during active COVID-19.

A remark on this clone: Other DNA sequences in the same sample also yield this CDR3. J is TRBJ2-1 and V is TRBV9; D is uncertain. The CDR3 runs 15 residues. Per the germline V gene, CDR1 is SGDLS and CDR2 is YYNGEE. V lost 4 bases and J lost 0, with 11 bases in between. CDR3 sequence reads: CASSLGGGSYNEQFF. The CDR3 DNA sequence: TGTGCCAGCAGCCTAGGCGGCGGCTCCTACAATGAGCAGTTCTTC.

The rearrangement joins TRBV9 to TRBJ2-6; the D gene is possibly TRBD1 (6 bases). The ends were cut back, 0 bases at V and 6 bases at J, with 13 bases in the middle. This CDR3 comprises 16 residues. Per the germline V gene, CDR1 is SGDLS and CDR2 is YYNGEE. The CDR3 nucleotides are TGTGCCAGCAGCGTAGCTCTAAGGGGGACGGCCAACGTCCTGACTTTC. Translated, it gives CASSVALRGTANVLTF.

V and J are TRBV7-2 and TRBJ2-6; D is undetermined. The CDR3 totals 16 residues. In germline, CDR1 is SGHTA, CDR2 FQGNSA. V shed 6 bases and J shed 0 bases, with 12 bases lying between them. CDR3 sequence reads: CASSLVSGSGANVLTF. CDR3 nucleotides: TGTGCCAGCAGTCTCGTGAGTGGCTCTGGGGCCAACGTCCTGACTTTC.

This chain links TRBV11-3 with TRBJ2-1, with D possibly being TRBD2 (6 bases). CDR1 is SGHNT and CDR2 is YENEEA in the germline V gene. Between the trimmed V and J ends, which lost 2 bases and 6 bases, there was a span of 11 bases. The CDR3 sequence is 14 residues long. CDR3 in amino acids: CASSLREWPNEQFF. The CDR3 bases are TGTGCCAGCAGCTTACGGGAGTGGCCCAATGAGCAGTTCTTC.

The CDR3 loop is CASSLPRTSGRGNSDTQYF. The CDR3 region has the DNA TGTGCCAGCAGTCTTCCCCGGACTAGCGGGAGGGGGAACTCAGATACGCAGTATTTT. The chain is built from TRBV28 and TRBJ2-3; 15 bases are a match to TRBD2. The CDR3 has 19 amino acids. Germline V gene lookup returns CDR1 MDHEN and CDR2 SYDVKM. V lost 5 bases to trimming and J lost 4 bases; unmatched junction nucleotides: 13.

The chain links TRBV2 to TRBJ2-1, with D possibly being TRBD2 (5 bases). V was clipped by 3 bases and J by 4 bases, with 13 bases between them. The CDR3 loop spans 15 amino acids. Germline assignment: CDR1 SNHLY and CDR2 FYNNEI. CDR3: CASSDLGERYNEQFF. In DNA, the CDR3 is TGTGCCAGCAGTGACTTGGGAGAGAGGTACAATGAGCAGTTCTTC.

V and J are TRBV6-5 and TRBJ1-5; 8 nucleotides line up with TRBD1. There are 15 residues in the CDR3. The trim removed 7 bases at V and 5 bases at J, leaving 10 bases unmatched. Germline values: CDR1 MNHEY, CDR2 SVGAGI. The CDR3 spells CASTKDRDHDQPQHF. The CDR3 DNA follows: TGTGCCAGCACTAAGGACAGGGACCACGATCAGCCCCAGCATTTT.

This clone occurred once. V usage is TRBV2 and J usage is TRBJ1-1, with 7 positions matching TRBD1. The CDR3 covers 16 residues. V lost 4 bases to trimming and J lost 1 base; unmatched junction nucleotides: 9. CDR1 and CDR2 (germline): SNHLY, FYNNEI. Here the CDR3 reads CASSAGGNTRNTEAFF. In nucleotides, the CDR3 is TGTGCCAGCAGTGCAGGGGGGAATACCCGGAACACTGAAGCTTTCTTT.

The DNA for the CDR3 is TGTGCCAGCAGTTTGGGACAGGGAAGTTCACCCCTCCACTTT. This translates into CASSLGQGSSPLHF. This chain joins TRBV28 and TRBJ1-6; TRBD1 matches 9 bases. Losses at the gene ends were 3 bases for V and 9 bases for J; bases not matched to a gene: 3. Germline assignment: CDR1 MDHEN and CDR2 SYDVKM. The CDR3 is made up of 14 amino acids.

This clone was seen only a few times. The chain has TRBV19 and TRBJ2-7, with TRBD1 matching over 10 bases. The CDR3 is 15 residues long. The germline gives CDR1 LNHDA, CDR2 SQIVND (reference sequence). V shed 3 bases, J shed 5 bases, and the junction held 7 bases outside the gene matches. DNA for the CDR3: TGTGCCAGTAGTATGGAAGGAGGGACAGGGGACGAGCAGTACTTC. It is translated as CASSMEGGTGDEQYF.

The chain recombines TRBV19 with TRBJ1-2; 7 nucleotides match TRBD1. The CDR3 is 13 amino acids. The V gene's germline CDR1 is LNHDA and CDR2 SQIVND (reference sequence). V trimming: 6 bases; J trimming: 7 bases; junction bases outside the gene matches: 8. The CDR3 spells CASSQPQGFGYTF. Written as DNA, the CDR3 is TGTGCCAGTAGCCAACCACAGGGGTTTGGCTACACCTTC. The variable domain in full, completed from reference TRBV19 and TRBJ1-2, reads DGGITQSPKYLFRKEGQNVTLSCEQNLNHDAMYWYRQDPGQGLRLIYYSQIVNDFQKGDIAEGYSVSREKKESFPLTVTSAQKNPTAFYLCASSQPQGFGYTFGSGTRLTVV.

The table lists this clone with a few counts. The chain is built from TRBV6-5 and TRBJ1-4; D gene uncertain. The CDR3 has 14 amino acids. Trimming pared 6 bases from V and 7 bases from J, leaving 15 bases between. The V gene's germline CDR1 is MNHEY and CDR2 SVGAGI. DNA for the CDR3: TGTGCCAGCAGATCGACCCTCTCGGGTGAAAAACTGTTTTTT. It yields the protein CASRSTLSGEKLFF.

This chain links TRBV7-3 with TRBJ2-7; 10 positions agree with TRBD1. V trimming: 6 bases; J trimming: 6 bases; junction bases outside the gene matches: 14. This CDR3 spans 16 amino acids. Looked up from germline, CDR1 is SGHTA and CDR2 is FQGTGA. CDR3 region: CASRSNSGTGVSEQYF. The CDR3, as DNA: TGTGCCAGCAGGTCAAACTCCGGGACAGGGGTGAGCGAGCAGTACTTC.

The rearrangement uses TRBV11-1 and TRBJ1-2, with D uncertain. Trimming stripped 5 bases from V and 2 bases from J, with 18 bases between. The length of the CDR3 is 16 residues. CDR1 is SGHAT and CDR2 is FQDESV in the germline V gene (reference sequence). The CDR3 sequence is CASSPPLGRENYGYTF. DNA for the CDR3: TGTGCCAGCAGCCCACCTTTAGGAAGGGAGAACTATGGCTACACCTTC.

The chain recombines TRBV7-2 with TRBJ2-7; the D gene is possibly TRBD2 (5 bases). Trimming took off 1 base at V and 5 bases at J, with 21 bases between the two ends. The CDR3 has 17 amino acids. Looked up from germline, CDR1 is SGHTA and CDR2 is FQGNSA. CDR3 amino acids: CASSLELTRRLPHEQYF. Written as DNA, the CDR3 is TGTGCCAGCAGCTTAGAACTTACAAGGAGGTTGCCGCACGAGCAGTACTTC.

The gene calls are TRBV19 and TRBJ2-2; the match to TRBD2 covers 11 bases. V trimming: 8 bases; J trimming: 7 bases; junction bases outside the gene matches: 9. Germline V lookup: CDR1 LNHDA, CDR2 SQIVND (reference sequence). The CDR3 loop spans 15 amino acids. The CDR3 DNA sequence: TGTGCCAGTTATATAGCGGGAGGGCAGAACGGGGAGCTGTTTTTT. It codes for CASYIAGGQNGELFF.

V usage is TRBV11-2 and J usage is TRBJ2-2; the match to TRBD2 covers 11 bases. Germline V gene sequence: CDR1 SGHAT, CDR2 FQNNGV. Trimming at V came to 3 bases and at J to 3 bases, leaving 3 bases not matched to a gene. This CDR3 has 16 amino acids. CDR3 coding DNA: TGTGCCAGCAGCTTTAATAGCGGGAGGGACACCGGGGAGCTGTTTTTT. Its protein is CASSFNSGRDTGELFF.

In this sample, this clone turned up once. This rearrangement joins TRBV7-6 to TRBJ2-5, with 8 positions matching TRBD1. Trimming removed 5 bases from V and 3 bases from J; junction bases left unmatched: 2. The germline V gene has CDR1 SGHVS and CDR2 FNYEAQ. This CDR3 comprises 13 residues. CDR3 DNA: TGTGCCAGCAGCCCGACAGGGGAAGAGACCCAGTACTTC. It encodes CASSPTGEETQYF.

The J gene is TRBJ2-7, the V gene TRBV7-8; no firm D call. CDR3 length: 11 residues. V lost 5 bases, J lost 3 bases, and 5 bases lay in between. Germline CDR1 SGHVS, CDR2 FQNEAQ. CDR3 sequence: CASSPNYEQYF. CDR3 DNA sequence: TGTGCCAGCAGCCCCAACTACGAGCAGTACTTC.